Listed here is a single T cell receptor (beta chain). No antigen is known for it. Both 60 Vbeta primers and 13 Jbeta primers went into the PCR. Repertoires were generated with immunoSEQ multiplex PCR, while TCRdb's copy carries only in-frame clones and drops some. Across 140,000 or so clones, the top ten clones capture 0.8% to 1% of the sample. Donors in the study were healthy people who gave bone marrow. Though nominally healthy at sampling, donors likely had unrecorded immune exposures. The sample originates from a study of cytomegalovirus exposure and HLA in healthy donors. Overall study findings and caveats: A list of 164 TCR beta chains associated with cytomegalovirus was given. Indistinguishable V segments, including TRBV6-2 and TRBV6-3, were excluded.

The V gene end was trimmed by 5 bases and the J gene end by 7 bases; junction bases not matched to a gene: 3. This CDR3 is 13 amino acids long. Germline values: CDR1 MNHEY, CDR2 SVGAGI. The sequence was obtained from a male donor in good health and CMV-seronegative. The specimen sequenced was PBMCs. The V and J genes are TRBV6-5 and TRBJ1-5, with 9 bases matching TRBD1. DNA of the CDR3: TGTGCCAGCAGTACAGGGGGCAGACAGCCCCAGCATTTT. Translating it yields CASSTGGRQPQHF.